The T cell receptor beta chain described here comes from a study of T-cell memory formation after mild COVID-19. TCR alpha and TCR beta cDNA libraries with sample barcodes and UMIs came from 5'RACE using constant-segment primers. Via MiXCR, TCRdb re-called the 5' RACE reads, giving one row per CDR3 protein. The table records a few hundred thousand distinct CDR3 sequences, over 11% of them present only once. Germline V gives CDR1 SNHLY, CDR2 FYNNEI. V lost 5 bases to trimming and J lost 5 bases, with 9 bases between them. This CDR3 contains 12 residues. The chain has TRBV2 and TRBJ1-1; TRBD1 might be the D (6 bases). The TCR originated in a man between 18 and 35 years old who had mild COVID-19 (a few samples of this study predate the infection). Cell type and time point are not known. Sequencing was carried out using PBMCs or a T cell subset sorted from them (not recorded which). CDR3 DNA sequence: TGTGCCAGCAGTTGGACAGCTACTGAAGCTTTCTTT. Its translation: CASSWTATEAFF.